The 27 T cell receptor beta chains below were found in one sample sequenced in a study of cytomegalovirus exposure and HLA in healthy donors. PCR employed 60 Vbeta and 13 Jbeta primers. Clones were read by immunoSEQ multiplex PCR, and TCRdb kept only the in-frame ones, dropping some. Among more than 90,000 clones, less than 80% were seen once, and the ten largest hold about 4%. The specimen was PBMCs. These receptors were obtained from a woman between 35 and 50 years old in good health and CMV-seropositive.

The gene calls are TRBV11-2 and TRBJ2-7; maybe TRBD2 (5 bases). V was trimmed by 0 bases and J by 2 bases, leaving 11 bases between them. Germline V gene sequence: CDR1 SGHAT, CDR2 FQNNGV. CDR3 size: 15 residues. For the CDR3, the DNA is TGTGCCAGCAGCTTAGAACCCGGACTCCCCTACGAGCAGTACTTC. Its translation is CASSLEPGLPYEQYF.

The V call is TRBV5-6, the J call TRBJ2-2; 8 nucleotides agree with TRBD2. V shed 4 bases and J 1 base; nucleotides not matched to a gene: 3. Germline V gene lookup returns CDR1 SGHDT and CDR2 YYEEEE. CDR3 length: 15 residues. CDR3 protein: CASSQGLGNTGELFF. The CDR3, as DNA: TGTGCCAGCAGCCAGGGACTAGGGAACACCGGGGAGCTGTTTTTT.

The V call is TRBV15, the J call TRBJ2-1; D unresolved. In germline, CDR1 is LNHNV, CDR2 YYDKDF (reference sequence). Deletions cut 3 bases from V and 4 bases from J, with 16 bases between. This CDR3 is 16 amino acids long. Written as DNA, the CDR3 is TGTGCCACCAGCAGTTCCCATGGCAGGCTATACAATGAGCAGTTCTTC. Translated, it gives CATSSSHGRLYNEQFF.

The rearrangement uses TRBV29-1 and TRBJ1-1; D gene uncertain. Germline CDR1 and CDR2: SQVTM and ANQGSEA. The V end lost 5 bases, the J end lost 2 bases, and 9 bases lay between the germline ends. The CDR3 length is 12 residues. The CDR3 sequence is CSVIRRNTEAFF. The CDR3 DNA reads TGCAGCGTTATACGGAGAAACACTGAAGCTTTCTTT.

The rearrangement links TRBV19 to TRBJ2-3, with 12 bases matching TRBD1. The V segment lost 6 bases and the J segment 4 bases; nucleotides outside the gene matches: 2. CDR3 length: 14 residues. Looked up from germline, CDR1 is LNHDA and CDR2 is SQIVND (reference sequence). The CDR3 DNA sequence: TGTGCCAGTAGCGGGACAGGGGGCGCAGATACGCAGTATTTT. This sequence encodes CASSGTGGADTQYF.

The chain joins TRBV6-1 to TRBJ2-7; a weak D match, TRBD2 (6 bases). The CDR3 covers 15 residues. CDR1 MNHNS and CDR2 SASEGT come from the germline V gene. Trimming removed 2 bases from V and 2 bases from J, with 13 bases in between. CDR3 DNA: TGTGCCAGCAGTGAACAGGAGGGAGACGCCTACGAGCAGTACTTC. It is translated as CASSEQEGDAYEQYF.

V usage is TRBV27 and J usage is TRBJ1-6; D unclear. Germline CDR1 MNHEY, CDR2 SMNVEV (reference sequence). V was cut by 4 bases and J by 10 bases, with 14 bases left in between. There are 14 residues in the CDR3. The CDR3 nucleotides read TGTGCCAGCAGTTCGTGGGGAGAAAGGTCACCCCTCCACTTT. Its protein product is CASSSWGERSPLHF.

Only a few counts were recorded for this clone. The CDR3 region is CASRSGQQVSDEQYF. The CDR3 bases are TGTGCCAGCAGGTCAGGACAGCAGGTCTCGGACGAGCAGTACTTC. The rearrangement joins TRBV7-9 to TRBJ2-7; tentative D call: TRBD1 (6 bases). V lost 6 bases and J 5 bases, leaving 20 bases between the germline ends. Germline CDR1 and CDR2: SEHNR and FQNEAQ (reference sequence). This CDR3 comprises 15 residues.

The chain carries TRBV5-4 and TRBJ2-7; 13 positions agree with TRBD2. CDR1 and CDR2 (germline): SGHNT, YYREEE (reference sequence). The V gene end was trimmed by 4 bases and the J gene end by 4 bases; junction bases not matched to a gene: 5. The CDR3 has 15 amino acids. The CDR3 DNA sequence: TGTGCCAGCAGCCCTCGGACTAGCGGGAGTTACGAGCAGTACTTC. It codes for CASSPRTSGSYEQYF.

The chain links TRBV4-1 to TRBJ1-1, with 7 bases that match TRBD1. The V gene end was trimmed by 3 bases and the J gene end by 1 base; junction bases not matched to a gene: 11. Germline loops: CDR1 MGHRA, CDR2 YSYEKL. The CDR3 contains 17 residues. The CDR3 is CASSQAVPGTANTEAFF. The CDR3 DNA reads as TGCGCCAGCAGCCAGGCGGTGCCCGGGACAGCGAACACTGAAGCTTTCTTT.

The rearrangement links TRBV5-8 to TRBJ1-1; D ambiguous. Looked up from germline, CDR1 is SGHTS and CDR2 is YDEGEE. V lost 0 bases to trimming and J lost 0 bases, with 6 bases between them. This CDR3 is built from 14 residues. The CDR3 sequence is CASSLGLMNTEAFF. CDR3 DNA sequence: TGTGCCAGCAGCTTGGGACTGATGAACACTGAAGCTTTCTTT.

The chain employs TRBV25-1 and TRBJ2-1; TRBD1 might be the D (5 bases). Germline-derived CDR1 and CDR2 are MGHDK and SYGVNS. With 1 base removed from V and 2 bases from J, the gap between germline ends came to 15 bases. This CDR3 has 17 amino acids. The CDR3, as DNA: TGTGCCAGCAGTGAATCGGCGACAAGGGGTCCCTACAATGAGCAGTTCTTC. Residues: CASSESATRGPYNEQFF. Variable domain in full (rest from reference TRBV25-1 and TRBJ2-1): EADIYQTPRYLVIGTGKKITLECSQTMGHDKMYWYQQDPGMELHLIHYSYGVNSTEKGDLSSESTVSRIRTEHFPLTLESARPSHTSQYLCASSESATRGPYNEQFFGPGTRLTVL.

The chain joins TRBV6-1 to TRBJ2-7, with D unresolved. Germline CDR1 reads MNHNS; CDR2 reads SASEGT. Trimming took 0 bases from V and 2 from J, leaving 8 bases between them. The CDR3 runs 14 residues. CDR3 nucleotide sequence: TGTGCCAGCAGTGAAGCGCAACAAGCCTACGAGCAGTACTTC. Its translation is CASSEAQQAYEQYF.

V and J are TRBV25-1 and TRBJ1-1; TRBD1 aligns across 8 bases. Germline CDR1 MGHDK, CDR2 SYGVNS. The CDR3 totals 14 residues. The V gene end was trimmed by 5 bases and the J gene end by 5 bases; junction bases not matched to a gene: 7. The CDR3 DNA reads as TGTGCCAGCAGTACTCAGGGGGCGCGGACTGAAGCTTTCTTT. Its translation is CASSTQGARTEAFF.

This rearrangement joins TRBV5-4 to TRBJ2-1; D may be TRBD1 (6 bases). The CDR3 loop spans 15 amino acids. V was clipped by 0 bases and J by 2 bases, with 9 bases between them. From germline, CDR1 is SGHNT and CDR2 YYREEE (reference sequence). CDR3 loop: CASSLGGGPYNEQFF. The CDR3 nucleotides are TGTGCCAGCAGCTTGGGTGGGGGCCCCTACAATGAGCAGTTCTTC.

The rearrangement joins TRBV5-1 to TRBJ2-7, with D possibly TRBD2 on 6 matching bases. This CDR3 is built from 15 residues. Trimming pared 3 bases from V and 2 bases from J, leaving 15 bases between. Germline V gene lookup returns CDR1 SGHRS and CDR2 YFSETQ. The CDR3 DNA follows: TGCGCCAGCAGCTGGGAGGCTAGTGCGGCCTACGAGCAGTACTTC. Its protein product is CASSWEASAAYEQYF.

The CDR3: CASSLATGTNEKLFF. The CDR3 DNA is TGCGCCAGCAGCTTGGCTACGGGGACTAATGAAAAACTGTTTTTT. The chain couples TRBV5-1 to TRBJ1-4, with unresolved D. The CDR3 has 15 amino acids. Germline assignment: CDR1 SGHRS and CDR2 YFSETQ. V lost 0 bases to trimming and J lost 2 bases, with 8 bases between them.

The chain is built from TRBV19 and TRBJ1-1; 9 nucleotides match TRBD1. The V segment lost 7 bases and the J segment 7 bases; nucleotides outside the gene matches: 10. The CDR3 totals 14 residues. Germline V CDR1 and CDR2: LNHDA, SQIVND (reference sequence). DNA for the CDR3: TGTGCCAGTAATTACAGGGGGCGAGGGGGTGAAGCTTTCTTT. As protein: CASNYRGRGGEAFF.

The chain links TRBV20-1 to TRBJ1-4, with D tentatively TRBD1 (5 bases). Germline loops: CDR1 DFQATT, CDR2 SNEGSKA (reference sequence). The CDR3 covers 11 residues. V lost 6 bases, J lost 7 bases, and 9 bases lay in between. The CDR3 reads CSAPDSEKLFF. The CDR3 nucleotides read TGCAGTGCCCCAGACAGTGAAAAACTGTTTTTT.

CDR3 sequence (DNA): TGTGCCACCAGCAGGGAGTTCTCCCGGCGAGCGGCCCAGTACTTC. Residues: CATSREFSRRAAQYF. The chain employs TRBV15 and TRBJ2-5; D perhaps matches TRBD2 (5 bases). Deletions cut 3 bases from V and 9 bases from J, with 20 bases between. Looked up from germline, CDR1 is LNHNV and CDR2 is YYDKDF (reference sequence). The CDR3 length is 15 residues.

This clone has at least ten counts. This sequence joins TRBV5-1 and TRBJ1-4; 7 bases map to TRBD1. Germline CDR1 reads SGHRS; CDR2 reads YFSETQ. The CDR3 sequence is 15 residues long. Trimming cost V 6 bases and J 8 bases; bases outside gene matches: 13. CDR3 sequence reads: CASTERTGGGEKLFF. In nucleotides, the CDR3 is TGCGCCAGCACCGAGAGGACAGGAGGCGGGGAAAAACTGTTTTTT.

The gene calls are TRBV9 and TRBJ2-3; weak D call: TRBD2 (6 bases). V dropped 1 base and J dropped 4 bases, with 16 bases sitting between them. The CDR3 runs to 16 residues. Germline V gene lookup returns CDR1 SGDLS and CDR2 YYNGEE. CDR3 in DNA: TGTGCCAGCAGCGTATATTCTGGAGGGCCATCAGATACGCAGTATTTT. Its protein is CASSVYSGGPSDTQYF.

This clone was seen only a few times. V and J are TRBV6-5 and TRBJ2-7, with D perhaps TRBD1 (5 bases). From germline, CDR1 is MNHEY and CDR2 SVGAGI. This CDR3 is built from 12 residues. The ends were cut back, 6 bases at V and 3 bases at J, with 9 bases in the middle. The CDR3 coding sequence is TGTGCCAGCAGGACAGAAAACTACGAGCAGTACTTC. Translation gives CASRTENYEQYF.

V usage is TRBV19 and J usage is TRBJ1-5, with 8 bases lining up with TRBD1. There are 14 residues in the CDR3. With 6 bases clipped from V and 6 bases from J, the junction kept 7 bases outside the gene matches. CDR1 and CDR2 from the germline V gene are LNHDA and SQIVND (reference sequence). The CDR3 here is CASSLTGGGQPQHF. CDR3 nucleotide sequence: TGTGCCAGTAGCCTCACAGGGGGTGGTCAGCCCCAGCATTTT.

V is TRBV27 and J is TRBJ1-2; D unresolved. The V end was cut by 3 bases, the J end by 4 bases, with 9 bases between. CDR1 MNHEY and CDR2 SMNVEV come from the germline V gene (reference sequence). This CDR3 is built from 13 residues. CDR3 nucleotide sequence: TGTGCCAGCAGTTTCCGGTCAACCTATGGCTACACCTTC. It specifies CASSFRSTYGYTF.

The rearrangement links TRBV2 to TRBJ1-5; D is undetermined. Germline V gene lookup returns CDR1 SNHLY and CDR2 FYNNEI. This CDR3 spans 16 amino acids. Trimming cost V 0 bases and J 4 bases, with 13 bases left between them. In DNA form, the CDR3 reads TGTGCCAGCAGTGAAGCGCCAGATTTACCGAATCAGCCCCAGCATTTT. Translating it yields CASSEAPDLPNQPQHF.

The CDR3 nucleotides read TGTGCCAGCAGATACCTCCGGGACAGGGGAAATCATACGCAGTATTTT. Encoded protein: CASRYLRDRGNHTQYF. The chain has TRBV2 and TRBJ2-3, with 10 bases identical to TRBD1. CDR1 and CDR2 (germline): SNHLY, FYNNEI. This CDR3 is built from 16 residues. V lost 6 bases to trimming and J lost 7 bases; unmatched junction nucleotides: 13. Together with reference TRBV2 and TRBJ2-3, the CDR3 gives the full variable domain: EPEVTQTPSHQVTQMGQEVILRCVPISNHLYFYWYRQILGQKVEFLVSFYNNEISEKSEIFDDQFSVERPDGSNFTLKIRSTKLEDSAMYFCASRYLRDRGNHTQYFGPGTRLTVL.